A single sample is the source of the 27 T cell receptor beta chains below, sequenced in a study of blood T cell repertoires in COVID-19. Assay: immunoSEQ multiplex PCR; the TCRdb copy retains only in-frame clones and omits some. The sample contains around 400,000 clones, about 88% of which appear only once. The sample comprised PBMCs or T cells enriched from blood (not recorded which). These receptors originate from a woman between 18 and 29 years old who had been exposed to COVID-19.

V usage is TRBV18 and J usage is TRBJ1-5; 9 positions match TRBD1. Trimming cost V 5 bases and J 1 base; bases outside gene matches: 3. The CDR3 is 15 amino acids. In germline, CDR1 is KGHSH, CDR2 LQKENI. In nucleotides, the CDR3 is TGTGCCAGCTCAACAGGGGGCAACAGCAATCAGCCCCAGCATTTT. This encodes CASSTGGNSNQPQHF.

The J gene is TRBJ2-1, the V gene TRBV5-5, with D hard to call. CDR1 and CDR2 (germline): SGHKS, YYEKEE (reference sequence). Trimming stripped 6 bases from V and 8 bases from J, with 12 bases between. The CDR3 has 12 residues. CDR3 loop: CASTQSVDEQFF. CDR3 in DNA: TGTGCCAGCACACAGAGTGTAGATGAGCAGTTCTTC.

The chain links TRBV12-3 or TRBV12-4 to TRBJ1-2; D is ambiguous. The V and J ends lost 8 bases and 7 bases respectively, with 11 bases between them. CDR3 length: 11 amino acids. The CDR3 bases are TGTGCCAGCCGTCAGCGCAGTGGCTACACCTTC. Translating gives CASRQRSGYTF.

For the CDR3, the DNA is TGTGCCAGCAGTTTAATCCCTCCTTTCCGGGACAGGGGCTACAATGAGCAGTTCTTC. As protein: CASSLIPPFRDRGYNEQFF. The rearrangement uses TRBV6-2 or TRBV6-3 and TRBJ2-1; TRBD1 matches at 10 bases. Germline CDR1 MNHEY, CDR2 SVGEGT. J was trimmed by 3 bases and V by 4 bases; bases with no gene match: 15. CDR3 length: 19 amino acids.

This clone showed up just once. The sample has other DNA sequences that encode this CDR3 too. The chain joins TRBV6-5 to TRBJ1-1, with 9 bases lining up with TRBD1. J gave up 4 bases and V 7 bases, and 4 bases lay outside the gene matches. Looked up from germline, CDR1 is MNHEY and CDR2 is SVGAGI. This CDR3 has 13 amino acids. CDR3 nucleotides: TGTGCCAGCACTTTGACAGGGGGCACTGAAGCTTTCTTT. It codes for CASTLTGGTEAFF.

The rearrangement joins TRBV29-1 to TRBJ1-6; TRBD1 is a possible D gene (6 bases). V gave up 7 bases and J gave up 2 bases, with 12 bases separating them. Per germline, CDR1 SQVTM and CDR2 ANQGSEA. The CDR3 length is 14 residues. The DNA of the CDR3 is TGCAGCGATAAACAGGGACCCTATAATTCACCCCTCCACTTT. It translates to CSDKQGPYNSPLHF.

The J gene is TRBJ1-1, the V gene TRBV7-2, with 7 nucleotides matching TRBD1. The CDR3 extends over 15 amino acids. Trimming cost V 4 bases and J 6 bases; bases outside gene matches: 11. From germline, CDR1 is SGHTA and CDR2 FQGNSA. The CDR3 DNA reads TGTGCCAGCAGCTCAACGACAGGGATAGGATCTGAAGCTTTCTTT. Protein: CASSSTTGIGSEAFF.

The rearrangement uses TRBV7-2 and TRBJ2-2, with D possibly being TRBD1 (5 bases). Trimming removed 6 bases at V and 1 base at J, with 12 bases between. Germline CDR1 is SGHTA and CDR2 is FQGNSA. This CDR3 spans 15 amino acids. As DNA, the CDR3 is TGTGCCAGCAGTTACTTTACAGGGAACACCGGGGAGCTGTTTTTT. Protein sequence: CASSYFTGNTGELFF. Combining the CDR3 with reference TRBV7-2 and TRBJ2-2 gives the whole variable domain GAGVSQSPSNKVTEKGKDVELRCDPISGHTALYWYRQSLGQGLEFLIYFQGNSAPDKSGLPSDRFSAERTGGSVSTLTIQRTQQEDSAVYLCASSYFTGNTGELFFGEGSRLTVL.

The gene calls are TRBV6-2 or TRBV6-3 and TRBJ2-1; 10 bases are a match to TRBD2. The CDR3 has 12 residues. Germline V gene lookup returns CDR1 MNHEY and CDR2 SVGEGT. V lost 6 bases and J lost 12; bases outside the gene matches: 5. CDR3 sequence reads: CASSRTSGRQFF. CDR3 nucleotide sequence: TGTGCCAGCAGCAGGACTAGCGGAAGGCAGTTCTTC.

V and J are TRBV28 and TRBJ2-1; no firm D call. V lost 5 bases and J lost 16, with 21 bases in between. There are 13 residues in the CDR3. The germline V gene encodes CDR1 MDHEN and CDR2 SYDVKM. The CDR3 loop reads CASSQADTRHYFF. The CDR3 DNA is TGTGCCAGCAGTCAGGCCGACACCCGACATTACTTCTTC. Complete variable domain (other parts from reference TRBV28 and TRBJ2-1): DVKVTQSSRYLVKRTGEKVFLECVQDMDHENMFWYRQDPGLGLRLIYFSYDVKMKEKGDIPEGYSVSREKKERFSLILESASTNQTSMYLCASSQADTRHYFFGPGTRLTVL.

This clone appeared a single time. The chain combines TRBV3-1 (or the pseudogene TRBV3-2) with TRBJ2-5; TRBD2 aligns across 8 bases. Germline V gives CDR1 LGHDT, CDR2 YNNKEL (reference sequence). This CDR3 has 15 residues. Losses at the gene ends were 5 bases for V and 2 bases for J; bases not matched to a gene: 7. CDR3 coding DNA: TGTGCCAGCAGCACCGGGGGGGACGAACAAGAGACCCAGTACTTC. This gives the protein CASSTGGDEQETQYF.

On this clone itself: One junction end does not reproduce the germline sequence, and a read error may be involved. J is TRBJ2-7 and V is TRBV4-1; the match to TRBD1 covers 7 bases. The length of the CDR3 is 15 residues. Germline V gives CDR1 MGHRA, CDR2 YSYEKL. The CDR3 region has the DNA TGCGCCAGCAGCCAGTTGACAGGGAATGTGGCGGGTCTCCTCTTC. Amino acid sequence: CASSQLTGNVAGLLF.

This clone was found once. The chain combines TRBV7-9 with TRBJ1-2, with unresolved D. V was shortened by 2 bases and J by 2 bases, with 12 bases between the two germline ends. The germline V gene has CDR1 SEHNR and CDR2 FQNEAQ (reference sequence). The CDR3 runs 15 residues. CDR3 residues: CASSLLAQMNYGYTF. Written as DNA, the CDR3 is TGTGCCAGCAGCTTACTGGCACAGATGAACTATGGCTACACCTTC.

The V and J genes are TRBV7-3 and TRBJ2-2; D gene uncertain. The germline V gene has CDR1 SGHTA and CDR2 FQGTGA. The ends were cut back, 3 bases at V and 0 bases at J, with 2 bases in the middle. The CDR3 covers 13 residues. For the CDR3, the DNA is TGTGCCAGCAGCTTCTCGAACACCGGGGAGCTGTTTTTT. This translates into CASSFSNTGELFF. Full variable domain (remainder filled in from reference TRBV7-3 and TRBJ2-2): GAGVSQTPSNKVTEKGKYVELRCDPISGHTALYWYRQSLGQGPEFLIYFQGTGAADDSGLPNDRFFAVRPEGSVSTLKIQRTERGDSAVYLCASSFSNTGELFFGEGSRLTVL.

The chain carries TRBV5-5 and TRBJ2-1, with 7 nucleotides matching TRBD1. This CDR3 is built from 14 residues. In germline, CDR1 is SGHKS, CDR2 YYEKEE (reference sequence). Trimming at V came to 4 bases and at J to 4 bases, leaving 5 bases not matched to a gene. The CDR3 protein is CASSAGQEYNEQFF. The CDR3 DNA sequence: TGTGCCAGCAGCGCCGGACAGGAATACAATGAGCAGTTCTTC.

This sequence joins TRBV12-3 or TRBV12-4 and TRBJ1-2, with a possible D match to TRBD1 (5 bases). V lost 6 bases, J lost 5 bases, and 10 bases lay in between. This CDR3 is built from 12 residues. CDR3 sequence reads: CASRHGGYGYTF. As DNA, the CDR3 is TGTGCCAGCAGGCATGGGGGGTATGGCTACACCTTC.

The chain employs TRBV29-1 and TRBJ1-5; D not certain. The CDR3 contains 12 residues. The germline gives CDR1 SQVTM, CDR2 ANQGSEA. The ends were cut back, 6 bases at V and 4 bases at J, with 10 bases in the middle. In DNA, the CDR3 is TGCAGCGTCGCGGGCCCGAATCAGCCCCAGCATTTT. Amino acids: CSVAGPNQPQHF. Based on the CDR3 plus reference TRBV29-1 and TRBJ1-5, the full variable domain is SAVISQKPSRDICQRGTSLTIQCQVDSQVTMMFWYRQQPGQSLTLIATANQGSEATYESGFVIDKFPISRPNLTFSTLTVSNMSPEDSSIYLCSVAGPNQPQHFGDGTRLSIL.

V and J are TRBV18 and TRBJ1-3, with D unclear. V was clipped by 2 bases and J by 0 bases, with 17 bases between them. Germline loops: CDR1 KGHSH, CDR2 LQKENI. CDR3 length: 18 amino acids. The CDR3 sequence is CASSPVSFGDRSGNTIYF. The CDR3 DNA follows: TGTGCCAGCTCACCAGTCAGTTTCGGGGATCGCTCTGGAAACACCATATATTTT.

In its sample, this clone was seen once. This rearrangement joins TRBV2 to TRBJ1-5; 7 bases align to TRBD1. V was pared by 5 bases and J by 2 bases, with 3 bases of the junction left unmatched. The V gene's germline CDR1 is SNHLY and CDR2 FYNNEI. The CDR3 loop spans 14 amino acids. The CDR3 protein is CASSRQGGNQPQHF. In DNA, the CDR3 is TGTGCCAGCAGTAGACAGGGAGGCAATCAGCCCCAGCATTTT.

V gene TRBV19 combines with J gene TRBJ2-7, with TRBD2 identical over 7 bases. The CDR3 loop spans 15 amino acids. The V gene end was trimmed by 6 bases and the J gene end by 5 bases; junction bases not matched to a gene: 13. Germline lookup yields CDR1 LNHDA and CDR2 SQIVND (reference sequence). CDR3 sequence reads: CASSPREAGIHEQYF. The DNA for the CDR3 is TGTGCCAGTAGCCCACGGGAAGCGGGAATCCACGAGCAGTACTTC.

The chain joins TRBV28 to TRBJ2-7; D might be TRBD1 (6 bases). CDR1 and CDR2 from the germline V gene are MDHEN and SYDVKM. V gave up 5 bases and J gave up 2 bases, with 16 bases separating them. CDR3 length: 15 residues. The CDR3 region has the DNA TGTGCCAGCAGTCTATCTAACAGGGAGACCTACGAGCAGTACTTC. It yields the protein CASSLSNRETYEQYF.

The chain employs TRBV21-1 and TRBJ1-5; the DNA was not used to check the table's D call, TRBD1. TRBV21-1 is a pseudogene segment. The CDR3 extends over 20 amino acids. The CDR3 here is CASSKVRRTGGQYSNQPQHF. CDR3 DNA sequence: TGTGCCAGCAGCAAAGTTCGAAGGACAGGGGGCCAGTACAGCAATCAGCCCCAGCATTTT.

This CDR3 reads CSAEKGSEAFF. For the CDR3, the DNA is TGCAGTGCCGAGAAGGGGTCTGAAGCTTTCTTT. J is TRBJ1-1 and V is TRBV20-1; possible D gene TRBD1, 5 bases. Germline CDR1 and CDR2: DFQATT and SNEGSKA (reference sequence). This CDR3 spans 11 amino acids. V lost 6 bases and J lost 6, with 11 bases in between.

The CDR3 DNA is TGTGCCAGCAGCCAAGATGGGCGGGGGTTCACAGATACGCAGTATTTT. Residues: CASSQDGRGFTDTQYF. The chain employs TRBV14 and TRBJ2-3, with 7 bases lining up with TRBD2. Germline V gene lookup returns CDR1 SGHDN and CDR2 FVKESK. This CDR3 comprises 16 residues. Unmatched junction bases numbered 5, after V lost 0 bases and J lost 2 bases.

The chain is built from TRBV28 and TRBJ2-7; D not resolved. The CDR3 spans 12 residues. Trimming stripped 2 bases from V and 6 bases from J, with 8 bases between. CDR1 MDHEN and CDR2 SYDVKM come from the germline V gene. CDR3 loop: CASSLPRFEQYF. The CDR3 bases are TGTGCCAGCAGTTTACCCCGTTTCGAGCAGTACTTC.

This rearrangement joins TRBV12-5 to TRBJ2-2, with D perhaps TRBD2 (6 bases). This CDR3 has 16 amino acids. Germline CDR1 LGHNT, CDR2 FRNRAP. Trimming left V 1 base short and J 7 bases short, with 16 bases between. CDR3 DNA: TGTGCTAGTGGTTTGGCCGGGACTCCCAGTGGCGGGGAGCTGTTTTTT. Translating gives CASGLAGTPSGGELFF. The full variable domain, rest sourced from reference TRBV12-5 and TRBJ2-2, is DARVTQTPRHKVTEMGQEVTMRCQPILGHNTVFWYRQTMMQGLELLAYFRNRAPLDDSGMPKDRFSAEMPDATLATLKIQPSEPRDSAVYFCASGLAGTPSGGELFFGEGSRLTVL.

CDR3: CATSGSMEKLFF. In DNA form, the CDR3 reads TGTGCCACCAGCGGTAGTATGGAGAAACTGTTTTTT. The chain uses TRBV15 and TRBJ1-4, with unresolved D. Germline loops: CDR1 LNHNV, CDR2 YYDKDF (reference sequence). The CDR3 extends over 12 amino acids. Trimming stripped 5 bases from V and 11 bases from J, with 12 bases between.